Sequencing of this T cell receptor beta chain was carried out in a study of immune aging and cytomegalovirus after organ transplant (dated by TCRdb to about 2021). Notes on the research overall: Every transplant recipient was given three-drug immunosuppression consisting of prednisone, tacrolimus, and mycophenolate. Results and caveats for the whole study, not just this receptor: Following viremia, aged-phenotype cells rose post-transplant in clones of any size, with the rise occurring earlier in large clones (days 200-264) than in small clones. Large clones contained a bigger proportion of TEMRA cells, and over time the seven largest clones (around 1,800 cells) picked up aged and TEMRA cells and lost TCM cells. Since the sequencing data did not include a CD57 measurement, a conservative gene-based definition of aging was used in its place.

Worth noting for this clonotype: This receptor's antigen is unknown. No much larger clonotype is one base removed from it; base qualities were not supplied.

Library preparation was by single-cell sequencing. Reads for this sample came from an Illumina NovaSeq 6000. The BD Rhapsody Targeted mRNA and AbSeq Reagent Kit was used in a microwell format for cell capture and library preparation. Libraries covered TCR, sample tags, AbSeq, and targeted mRNA from the Human T-Cell Expression Panel plus custom TOX and TOX2 primers. Sequencing of the libraries was performed on an Illumina NovaSeq. The original methods were these. The analysis covered roughly 9,800 cells in total, of which roughly 7,000 were CD8 T cells and approximately 4,500 were CD8 T cells with an identifiable TCR CDR3. Raw data were processed with the BD Rhapsody Targeted Analysis Pipeline with V(D)J processing on the Seven Bridges Genomics platform. Quality control, Sample Tag demultiplexing with Lex-BDSMK, clone identification with VDJ Explorer, and Seurat clustering were performed in SeqGeq 1.6.0. A clone was considered non-expanded if it made up <1% of CD8 T cells, and considered a clonal expansion if it made up >2.5% of the sample. TCRdb trimmed public reads at Q25 via fastp, called clones via MiXCR and kept in-frame beta chains. Each record represents a unique CDR3 protein, reported with the most common genes and DNA among its rows. These V and J calls rely on TCRdb rather than the paper's analysis. The sample table records fewer than 25,000 distinct CDR3 sequences; 35% to 40% of these occur just once. The ten largest clones capture around a quarter of the sample.

Per the publication, the time point label means: five sample-tagged time points from pre-transplant (day -1) to day 368 post-transplant, pooled. Thawed PBMC were stimulated for approximately twelve hours with a CMV IE-1 overlapping peptide library without transport inhibitors. After being thawed and rested overnight, the cells were stimulated in R10 medium along with CD28/CD49d costimulation. The IE-1 peptide library consisted of 15-amino-acid peptides overlapping by 11 amino acids. Each time point was barcoded using BD Single-Cell Multiplexing Kit Sample Tags, after which the barcoded samples were pooled and stained with oligo-conjugated anti-CD45RA plus sorting antibodies. A BD FACSAria III was used to sort CMV-responsive CD8+CD137+ and CD4+CD154+ T cells at 4-way purity. Blood samples were drawn into EDTA vacutainers and processed by Ficoll gradient within 1-24 hours. This material consisted of CMV peptide-activated CD4+ and CD8+ T cells sorted from blood, taken at five time points, pooled. The cell subset or site label for this specimen denotes: sorted CD8+CD137+ and CD4+CD154+ T cells after roughly 12 h CMV IE-1 peptide stimulation. This receptor was identified in a female donor who had a heart transplant and CMV viremia.

Read as DNA, the sequence is TGTGCCAGCAGTCTCAGGGGAAGGGGCACTGAAGCTTTCTTT. Protein translation: CASSLRGRGTEAFF. This sequence uses TRBV12-3 or TRBV12-4 and TRBJ1-1; TRBD1 could be the D gene, as 6 bases match. The CDR3 starts with the cysteine, ends with the phenylalanine, and has 14 residues. Solely the CDR3 DNA is kept, with 42 bases framed from the first base. Between the V and J ends, shortened by 5 bases and 4 bases respectively, the junction contains 14 bases.